Listed below are T cell receptor beta chains from one sample, sequenced in a study of cytotoxic CD8 clonotypes in ibrutinib-treated CLL. Profiled with immunoSEQ multiplex PCR; TCRdb holds only in-frame clones, not every one. The data contain approximately 160,000 clones, about 88% of them singletons. Sequenced material: PBMCs, taken at disease progression, from a patient treated with ibrutinib. The receptors were gathered from a human donor with chronic lymphocytic leukemia. Both conserved end residues are part of each CDR3. The D gene is left open where the match is weak. Size values are once, few and many counts, or a class for expanded clones, and some rows have none.

v_call	d_call	j_call	cdr3_length	clone_size	cdr3_aa	cdr3_nt
TRBV6-1	.	TRBJ1-3	12	few	CASSGGLDTIYF	TGTGCCAGCAGTGGGGGTTTAGACACCATATATTTT
TRBV25-1	.	TRBJ2-5	14	once	CASSEGGMGETQYF	TGTGCCAGCAGCGAAGGCGGGATGGGAGAGACCCAGTACTTC
TRBV5-8	.	TRBJ2-2	15	.	CASGKGLFDAGELFF	TGTGCCAGCGGAAAGGGGCTTTTTGATGCCGGGGAGCTGTTTTTT
TRBV4-2	TRBD2	TRBJ2-7	18	.	CASSQVGTSGNSVNEQYF	TGTGCCAGCAGCCAAGTTGGTACTAGCGGGAATTCTGTGAACGAGCAGTACTTC
TRBV29-1	.	TRBJ1-2	13	few	CSGGHVGGDGYTF	TGCAGCGGCGGCCATGTGGGGGGCGATGGCTACACCTTC
TRBV6-1	.	TRBJ2-7	15	.	CASSEPAWGGGEQYF	TGTGCCAGCAGTGAACCGGCGTGGGGAGGAGGTGAGCAGTACTTC
TRBV5-1	.	TRBJ2-5	15	.	CASNKIMRAQETQYF	TGCGCCAGCAACAAGATAATGAGGGCCCAAGAGACCCAGTACTTC
TRBV27	.	TRBJ1-2	14	.	CASSLSSRRWGYTF	TGTGCCAGCAGTTTATCCAGCCGTCGATGGGGCTACACCTTC
TRBV18	.	TRBJ1-1	13	.	CASSRNRDTEAFF	TGTGCCAGCTCACGGAACAGGGATACTGAAGCTTTCTTT
TRBV5-1	.	TRBJ2-1	16	.	CASSTQGQLAYNEQFF	TGCGCCAGCAGCACCCAAGGACAGCTTGCCTACAATGAGCAGTTCTTC
TRBV9	TRBD2	TRBJ2-1	15	.	CASSEDLADYNEQFF	TGTGCCAGCAGCGAAGACCTAGCGGACTACAATGAGCAGTTCTTC
TRBV7-8	.	TRBJ2-7	12	.	CASSSVFREQYF	TGTGCCAGCAGCTCCGTTTTTCGAGAGCAGTACTTC
TRBV4-1	TRBD2	TRBJ2-1	17	few	CASSLPREAGESYEQFF	TGCGCCAGCAGCCTCCCCCGCGAGGCGGGAGAGTCCTATGAGCAGTTCTTC
TRBV7-6	.	TRBJ1-1	12	.	CASSTYGGKAFF	TGTGCCAGCAGCACATACGGGGGGAAAGCTTTCTTT
TRBV7-3	TRBD1	TRBJ2-1	15	.	CASSLTGTGVTEQFF	TGTGCCAGCAGCTTAACCGGGACAGGGGTTACGGAGCAGTTCTTC
TRBV19	TRBD1	TRBJ2-3	16	.	CASSPTGSRVTDTQYF	TGTGCCAGTAGTCCGACAGGGAGTAGGGTCACAGATACGCAGTATTTT
TRBV9	.	TRBJ2-2	13	.	CASSSFVTGELFF	TGTGCCAGCAGCTCCTTCGTGACCGGGGAGCTGTTTTTT
TRBV19	.	TRBJ2-4	17	.	CASSIRGTREAKNIQYF	TGTGCCAGTAGTATACGTGGGACACGAGAGGCCAAAAACATTCAGTACTTC
TRBV5-6	.	TRBJ2-5	15	.	CASSLTGTIQETQYF	TGTGCCAGCAGCTTGACAGGGACGATCCAAGAGACCCAGTACTTC
TRBV7-2	TRBD2	TRBJ2-5	15	once	CASSLSWREGGTQYF	TGTGCCAGCAGCTTAAGTTGGCGGGAGGGAGGGACCCAGTACTTC
TRBV7-2	.	TRBJ1-5	17	.	CASSPRGGGGVTQPQHF	TGTGCCAGCAGCCCGCGGGGGGGAGGGGGTGTGACTCAGCCCCAGCATTTT
TRBV5-4	TRBD1	TRBJ1-2	15	.	CASSFGSGGSYGYTF	TGTGCCAGCAGCTTCGGATCAGGGGGCTCCTACGGCTACACCTTC
TRBV11-2	TRBD1	TRBJ1-4	15	.	CARRRPDRVKEKLFF	TGTGCCAGGAGACGACCAGACAGGGTGAAAGAAAAACTGTTTTTT
TRBV19	.	TRBJ1-4	14	.	CASSHRRGNEKLFF	TGTGCCAGTAGTCACCGACGAGGGAATGAAAAACTGTTTTTT
TRBV7-2	.	TRBJ1-3	16	.	CASSPQGNFAGNTIYF	TGTGCCAGCAGCCCGCAGGGTAATTTCGCTGGAAACACCATATATTTT
TRBV28	.	TRBJ2-3	11	.	CASQRLYTQYF	TGTGCCAGCCAACGGCTGTATACGCAGTATTTT
TRBV27	TRBD2	TRBJ2-3	15	.	CASSFDGRGADTQYF	TGTGCCAGCAGTTTTGACGGGAGGGGGGCAGATACGCAGTATTTT
TRBV5-1	TRBD1	TRBJ2-7	15	.	CASSPGTGYFYEQYF	TGCGCCAGCAGCCCGGGGACAGGGTACTTCTACGAGCAGTACTTC
TRBV27	.	TRBJ2-6	15	.	CASSFHDSGANVLTF	TGTGCCAGCAGTTTCCACGACTCTGGGGCCAACGTCCTGACTTTC
TRBV12-5	TRBD1	TRBJ1-5	14	few	CASAGGGGYQPQHF	TGTGCTAGTGCAGGGGGGGGAGGGTACCAGCCCCAGCATTTT
TRBV7-2	.	TRBJ1-1	13	.	CASSLTTGTSAFF	TGTGCCAGCAGCTTAACGACCGGGACGTCAGCTTTCTTT
TRBV5-1	.	TRBJ1-4	18	.	CASSPDTGLGGGNEKLFF	TGCGCCAGCAGCCCGGACACAGGGTTGGGTGGCGGTAATGAAAAACTGTTTTTT
TRBV6-4	.	TRBJ1-1	11	.	CASSDGRKPFF	TGTGCCAGCAGTGACGGAAGGAAGCCCTTCTTT
TRBV14	.	TRBJ1-1	13	.	CASSQDVYTEAFF	TGTGCCAGCAGCCAAGATGTCTACACTGAAGCTTTCTTT
TRBV6-5	TRBD1	TRBJ2-7	12	.	CASRDRDYEQYF	TGTGCCAGCAGGGACAGGGATTACGAGCAGTACTTC
TRBV4-2	.	TRBJ2-7	15	.	CASSQVRGQESEQYF	TGTGCCAGCAGCCAAGTAAGAGGACAAGAAAGCGAGCAGTACTTC
TRBV20-1	.	TRBJ1-1	10	.	CSAGRPEAFF	TGCAGTGCGGGGCGGCCTGAAGCTTTCTTT
TRBV7-8	.	TRBJ2-7	12	once	CASSLEVGTPLF	TGTGCCAGCAGCTTAGAAGTCGGGACTCCCTTGTTC
TRBV11-3	.	TRBJ2-3	15	.	CASSLGPSFTDTQYF	TGTGCCAGCAGCTTAGGGCCTTCCTTCACAGATACGCAGTATTTT
TRBV5-3	TRBD2	TRBJ2-7	15	.	CARSFLLAGDYEQYF	TGTGCCAGAAGCTTTCTTTTAGCGGGAGACTACGAGCAGTACTTC
TRBV15	TRBD2	TRBJ2-4	18	.	CATSRGVGSGSFKNIQYF	TGTGCCACCAGCAGGGGGGTTGGCAGCGGGAGTTTCAAAAACATTCAGTACTTC
TRBV27	.	TRBJ2-1	16	.	CASRTSGTENYNEQFF	TGTGCCAGCAGGACGAGCGGGACAGAGAATTACAATGAGCAGTTCTTC